The 32 T cell receptor beta chains in this list originate from one sample, sequenced in a study of blood T cell repertoires in COVID-19. Libraries were prepared by immunoSEQ multiplex PCR; TCRdb keeps only in-frame clonotypes and omits some of them. The sample shows fewer than 400,000 clones, approximately 87% of them seen only once. The sequenced sample consisted of PBMCs or T cells enriched from blood (not recorded which). These receptors were obtained from a woman aged 45-59 years who had recovered from COVID-19.

This chain links TRBV5-5 with TRBJ1-1; D gene ambiguous. The germline CDR1 and CDR2 sequences are SGHKS and YYEKEE (reference sequence). V lost 5 bases to trimming and J lost 1 base, with 6 bases between them. This CDR3 is built from 12 residues. CDR3 sequence (DNA): TGTGCCAGCAGACTAGGGAACACTGAAGCTTTCTTT. Its protein is CASRLGNTEAFF.

This clone turned up a few times. This chain links TRBV14 with TRBJ2-1; TRBD2 might be the D (5 bases). Trimming stripped 3 bases from V and 5 bases from J, with 14 bases between. The CDR3 loop spans 15 amino acids. CDR1 SGHDN and CDR2 FVKESK come from the germline V gene. The CDR3 protein is CASSQSRGTNNEQFF. The DNA of the CDR3 is TGTGCCAGCAGCCAGTCACGGGGTACTAACAATGAGCAGTTCTTC. The full variable domain, completed using reference TRBV14 and TRBJ2-1, is EAGVTQFPSHSVIEKGQTVTLRCDPISGHDNLYWYRRVMGKEIKFLLHFVKESKQDESGMPNNRFLAERTGGTYSTLKVQPAELEDSGVYFCASSQSRGTNNEQFFGPGTRLTVL.

This chain connects TRBV15 to TRBJ1-1; perhaps TRBD1 as D (6 bases). Germline V gene data show CDR1 as LNHNV and CDR2 as YYDKDF (reference sequence). This CDR3 is 15 amino acids long. V was cut by 1 base and J by 1 base, with 10 bases left in between. Here the CDR3 reads CATSRGDITNTEAFF. CDR3 nucleotides: TGTGCCACCAGCAGAGGGGACATCACGAACACTGAAGCTTTCTTT.

The rearrangement uses TRBV11-2 and TRBJ1-3, with 9 bases lining up with TRBD1. After removal of 2 bases from V and 2 bases from J, the junction contained 10 bases not matched to a gene. This CDR3 has 18 amino acids. Germline values: CDR1 SGHAT, CDR2 FQNNGV. The CDR3 nucleotides read TGTGCCAGCAGCTTACACCGCGCGGGACAGGGAACTGGAAACACCATATATTTT. Protein sequence: CASSLHRAGQGTGNTIYF. Full variable domain (rest looked up from reference TRBV11-2 and TRBJ1-3): EAGVAQSPRYKIIEKRQSVAFWCNPISGHATLYWYQQILGQGPKLLIQFQNNGVVDDSQLPKDRFSAERLKGVDSTLKIQPAKLEDSAVYLCASSLHRAGQGTGNTIYFGEGSWLTVV.

The genes are TRBV27 and TRBJ1-5; 7 bases are shared with TRBD1. The CDR3 runs to 14 residues. CDR1 is MNHEY, CDR2 SMNVEV, per germline (reference sequence). The V and J ends lost 7 bases and 4 bases, in that order; junction bases with no gene match: 7. The CDR3 region has the DNA TGTGCCAGCACTGGGCAGGGGGGTAATCAGCCCCAGCATTTT. This sequence encodes CASTGQGGNQPQHF.

V is TRBV27 and J is TRBJ2-7, with TRBD1 matching 7 bases. The length of the CDR3 is 15 residues. V was clipped by 5 bases and J by 3 bases; unmatched bases: 10. Germline V gives CDR1 MNHEY, CDR2 SMNVEV (reference sequence). This CDR3 is CASSERQGPLYEQYF. The CDR3 DNA is TGTGCCAGCAGTGAAAGACAGGGACCTCTCTACGAGCAGTACTTC.

There are a few counts of this clone. The chain uses TRBV11-2 and TRBJ1-6; 9 nucleotides match TRBD1. Unmatched junction bases numbered 3, after V lost 0 bases and J lost 9 bases. CDR3 size: 15 residues. Germline CDR1 is SGHAT and CDR2 is FQNNGV. This CDR3 is CASSLETGGSSPLHF. The CDR3 DNA follows: TGTGCCAGCAGCTTAGAAACAGGGGGCTCTTCACCCCTCCACTTT.

This clone has a handful of counts. The genes are TRBV28 and TRBJ1-1; TRBD1 is a possible D gene (5 bases). Germline V gene data show CDR1 as MDHEN and CDR2 as SYDVKM. The V gene lost 5 bases and the J gene lost 0 bases, with 7 bases spanning the gap. The CDR3 contains 13 residues. The chain's CDR3 is CASSDSLNTEAFF. In DNA form, the CDR3 reads TGTGCCAGCAGTGACAGCCTGAACACTGAAGCTTTCTTT.

This clone appeared once. The chain recombines TRBV4-2 with TRBJ1-1; D is uncertain. Trimming pared 4 bases from V and 5 bases from J, leaving 17 bases between. CDR1 and CDR2 from the germline V gene are LGHNA and YNFKEQ. This CDR3 contains 15 residues. The CDR3 bases are TGTGCCAGCAGCCCCAGTGGCGGGATGAGAACTGAAGCTTTCTTT. It codes for CASSPSGGMRTEAFF.

This clone appeared once. The chain couples TRBV29-1 to TRBJ2-1, with 7 positions matching TRBD1. The CDR3 loop spans 12 amino acids. Germline V gene sequence: CDR1 SQVTM, CDR2 ANQGSEA. Trimming cost V 6 bases and J 6 bases; bases outside gene matches: 5. CDR3 sequence: CSVIRQGNEQFF. The CDR3 DNA reads as TGCAGCGTCATAAGACAGGGCAATGAGCAGTTCTTC.

This chain joins TRBV19 and TRBJ2-7, with 8 positions matching TRBD2. The germline V gene has CDR1 LNHDA and CDR2 SQIVND (reference sequence). The CDR3 has 16 residues. With 4 bases clipped from V and 3 bases from J, the junction kept 11 bases outside the gene matches. The CDR3 loop is CASSTTGTSGIYEQYF. In DNA, the CDR3 is TGTGCCAGTAGTACCACAGGTACTAGCGGAATCTACGAGCAGTACTTC.

CDR3 in DNA: TGTGCCAGTACAACAGGGAACGACTATGGCTACACCTTC. As protein: CASTTGNDYGYTF. The genes are TRBV19 and TRBJ1-2, with TRBD1 as a possible D gene (6 bases). CDR1 LNHDA and CDR2 SQIVND come from the germline V gene (reference sequence). Trimming left V 7 bases short and J 3 bases short, with 12 bases between. This CDR3 has 13 residues.

The chain has TRBV19 and TRBJ2-7; D might be TRBD2 (6 bases). Germline-derived CDR1 and CDR2 are LNHDA and SQIVND (reference sequence). This CDR3 is 13 amino acids long. V was pared by 5 bases and J by 6 bases, with 14 bases between. The CDR3 protein is CASSAVLRGEQYF. Here the CDR3 DNA reads TGTGCCAGTAGTGCGGTCCTGCGGGGCGAGCAGTACTTC.

The gene calls are TRBV28 and TRBJ1-2; D gene ambiguous. V was pared by 8 bases and J by 0 bases, with 10 bases between. CDR1 MDHEN and CDR2 SYDVKM come from the germline V gene. The CDR3 extends over 13 amino acids. CDR3 amino acids: CASATPANYGYTF. CDR3 bases: TGTGCCAGCGCCACTCCTGCTAACTATGGCTACACCTTC.

This clone has a single count. The chain has TRBV4-1 and TRBJ2-5; weak D call: TRBD2 (5 bases). With 0 bases removed from V and 3 bases from J, the gap between germline ends came to 14 bases. The CDR3 is made up of 16 amino acids. CDR1 and CDR2 from the germline V gene are MGHRA and YSYEKL. The CDR3 nucleotides read TGCGCCAGCAGCCAAGAGGCAGTAACTAGGGAAGAGACCCAGTACTTC. Residues: CASSQEAVTREETQYF.

The V gene is TRBV4-3, the J gene TRBJ2-1; tentatively, D is TRBD2 (6 bases). This CDR3 has 15 residues. The germline gives CDR1 LGHNA, CDR2 YSLEER. V lost 1 base, J lost 2 bases, and 9 bases lay in between. CDR3 DNA sequence: TGCGCCAGCAGCCAAGGACTAGAACCCTACAATGAGCAGTTCTTC. Its protein product is CASSQGLEPYNEQFF.

The chain links TRBV10-1 to TRBJ1-5; D gene ambiguous. CDR1 is WNHNN, CDR2 SYGVQD, per germline (reference sequence). The CDR3 spans 15 residues. The ends were cut back, 11 bases at V and 5 bases at J, with 22 bases in the middle. CDR3 sequence: CARWTMGSPHQPQHF. The DNA of the CDR3 is TGCGCCCGCTGGACTATGGGGTCCCCCCATCAGCCCCAGCATTTT.

The chain carries TRBV5-8 and TRBJ2-1, with D possibly matching TRBD2 (5 bases). Germline CDR1 is SGHTS and CDR2 is YDEGEE. Trimming removed 4 bases from V and 10 bases from J, with 12 bases in between. The length of the CDR3 is 12 residues. The CDR3 is CASSPRGSEQFF. CDR3 nucleotide sequence: TGTGCCAGCAGCCCTCGGGGAAGCGAGCAGTTCTTC.

V usage is TRBV5-5 and J usage is TRBJ1-5, with TRBD1 as a possible D gene (5 bases). V lost 4 bases, J lost 5 bases, and 10 bases lay in between. Germline CDR1 and CDR2: SGHKS and YYEKEE (reference sequence). The CDR3 sequence is 13 residues long. The CDR3 spells CASSGEGYQPQHF. Written as DNA, the CDR3 is TGTGCCAGCAGCGGGGAGGGGTATCAGCCCCAGCATTTT. Together with reference TRBV5-5 and TRBJ1-5, the CDR3 gives the full variable domain: DAGVTQSPTHLIKTRGQQVTLRCSPISGHKSVSWYQQVLGQGPQFIFQYYEKEERGRGNFPDRFSARQFPNYSSELNVNALLLGDSALYLCASSGEGYQPQHFGDGTRLSIL.

The gene calls are TRBV15 and TRBJ2-6, with a possible D match to TRBD1 (5 bases). This CDR3 comprises 15 residues. Germline lookup yields CDR1 LNHNV and CDR2 YYDKDF (reference sequence). Trimming took 2 bases from V and 4 from J, leaving 9 bases between them. The CDR3 DNA follows: TGTGCCACCAGCAGAACAGGATCCGGGGCCAACGTCCTGACTTTC. This codes for CATSRTGSGANVLTF.

V gene TRBV5-6 combines with J gene TRBJ2-1; 9 bases align to TRBD1. The CDR3 is 16 residues long. CDR1 and CDR2 from the germline V gene are SGHDT and YYEEEE. The trim removed 0 bases at V and 9 bases at J, leaving 10 bases unmatched. CDR3 in DNA: TGTGCCAGCAGCTTGGTCGGGACAGGGATGTTGGGTGAGCAGTTCTTC. This sequence encodes CASSLVGTGMLGEQFF.

The CDR3 DNA reads TGTGCCAGTAGCGAGACAGCACACTATGGCTACACCTTC. Residues: CASSETAHYGYTF. V and J are TRBV19 and TRBJ1-2, with a possible D match to TRBD1 (5 bases). This CDR3 is built from 13 residues. CDR1 is LNHDA, CDR2 SQIVND, per germline (reference sequence). V shed 6 bases and J shed 3 bases, with 11 bases lying between them.

This clone appeared a single time. V gene TRBV7-9 combines with J gene TRBJ1-2; D call uncertain. The CDR3 is 12 residues long. Germline V CDR1 and CDR2: SEHNR, FQNEAQ (reference sequence). V gave up 6 bases and J gave up 8 bases, with 13 bases separating them. Here the CDR3 reads CASSNGVHGYTF. DNA for the CDR3: TGTGCCAGCAGTAACGGGGTCCACGGCTACACCTTC.

This clone turned up a few times. The V gene is TRBV5-6, the J gene TRBJ2-7; maybe TRBD2 (7 bases). Germline V CDR1 and CDR2: SGHDT, YYEEEE. The germline V and J ends were trimmed by 7 bases and 3 bases, with 20 bases remaining between them. This CDR3 region has 15 residues. The CDR3 nucleotides are TGTGCCAGCGGGCGGAGAGGGGGGGCGATCTACGAGCAGTACTTC. Its protein is CASGRRGGAIYEQYF.

The J gene is TRBJ1-2, the V gene TRBV2; the D gene is possibly TRBD1 (5 bases). Germline V gives CDR1 SNHLY, CDR2 FYNNEI. The V and J ends lost 8 bases and 8 bases respectively, with 15 bases between them. CDR3 size: 12 residues. This CDR3 reads CASGGVRGGYTF. In DNA, the CDR3 is TGTGCCAGCGGGGGAGTGCGGGGAGGCTACACCTTC.

The chain is built from TRBV30 and TRBJ1-2; TRBD1 is a possible D gene (6 bases). Deletions cut 0 bases from V and 8 bases from J, with 13 bases between. Germline values: CDR1 GTSNPN, CDR2 SVGIG (reference sequence). The CDR3 sequence is 13 residues long. For the CDR3, the DNA is TGTGCCTGGAGTGTTAACAGGGTCGGGGGCTACACCTTC. This sequence encodes CAWSVNRVGGYTF. The full variable domain, completed using reference TRBV30 and TRBJ1-2, is SQTIHQWPATLVQPVGSPLSLECTVEGTSNPNLYWYRQAAGRGLQLLFYSVGIGQISSEVPQNLSASRPQDRQFILSSKKLLLSDSGFYLCAWSVNRVGGYTFGSGTRLTVV.

This chain uses TRBV27 with TRBJ2-7, with TRBD2 matching over 9 bases. The germline gives CDR1 MNHEY, CDR2 SMNVEV (reference sequence). This CDR3 contains 15 residues. Unmatched junction bases numbered 10, after V lost 6 bases and J lost 4 bases. CDR3 loop: CASSPEPSGAYEQYF. The CDR3 bases are TGTGCCAGCAGCCCCGAGCCTAGCGGGGCATACGAGCAGTACTTC.

The J gene is TRBJ1-3, the V gene TRBV7-2; D unresolved. The CDR3 runs to 16 residues. The V end was cut by 4 bases, the J end by 0 bases, with 13 bases between. The V gene's germline CDR1 is SGHTA and CDR2 FQGNSA. Here the CDR3 reads CASSSIPKISGNTIYF. The CDR3, as DNA: TGTGCCAGCAGCTCTATCCCTAAGATCTCTGGAAACACCATATATTTT.

The chain combines TRBV9 with TRBJ1-4; 10 nucleotides agree with TRBD1. Germline lookup yields CDR1 SGDLS and CDR2 YYNGEE. J lost 8 bases, V lost 3 bases, and 7 bases had no gene match. The CDR3 has 15 amino acids. CDR3 protein: CASSAGQGVWEKLFF. CDR3 DNA sequence: TGTGCCAGCAGCGCCGGACAGGGGGTCTGGGAAAAACTGTTTTTT.

This chain connects TRBV5-1 to TRBJ2-7; 7 nucleotides match TRBD2. CDR1 is SGHRS, CDR2 YFSETQ, per germline. V shed 3 bases and J 5 bases; nucleotides not matched to a gene: 17. The CDR3 is 17 residues long. DNA of the CDR3: TGCGCCAGCAGCTCCTTCCGGGCCTCGGGGGGTCGGGACGAGCAGTACTTC. Amino acids: CASSSFRASGGRDEQYF.

The genes are TRBV5-1 and TRBJ2-5; D is unclear. Germline loops: CDR1 SGHRS, CDR2 YFSETQ. Between the trimmed V and J ends, which lost 3 bases and 1 base, there was a span of 10 bases. CDR3 length equals 14 residues. The CDR3, as DNA: TGCGCCAGCAGCTCTGGCTCCCTCCAAGAGACCCAGTACTTC. This translates into CASSSGSLQETQYF. Full variable domain (outside the CDR3, taken from reference TRBV5-1 and TRBJ2-5): KAGVTQTPRYLIKTRGQQVTLSCSPISGHRSVSWYQQTPGQGLQFLFEYFSETQRNKGNFPGRFSGRQFSNSRSEMNVSTLELGDSALYLCASSSGSLQETQYFGPGTRLLVL.

The chain carries TRBV19 and TRBJ1-5; perhaps TRBD1 as D (5 bases). Germline CDR1 reads LNHDA; CDR2 reads SQIVND (reference sequence). V lost 0 bases and J 5 bases, leaving 17 bases between the germline ends. The CDR3 spans 17 residues. CDR3: CASSIDPPTRVYQPQHF. Written as DNA, the CDR3 is TGTGCCAGTAGTATAGACCCACCCACCAGGGTTTATCAGCCCCAGCATTTT.